A selection of T cell receptor beta chains follows, all from one sample in a study of T cells in Graves' hyperthyroidism and ophthalmopathy. TCRdb re-derived calls from the multiplex PCR reads in MiXCR, one entry per CDR3 protein. The table shows roughly 650,000 distinct CDR3 sequences, with about a sixth occurring only once. The specimen sequenced was blood. The source is a woman aged 40-49 years with Graves' ophthalmopathy. Both conserved end residues are part of each CDR3. Each record gives: V gene, J gene, D gene, clone size, CDR3 protein, CDR3 DNA. A D gene is named only where the DNA matches it firmly. Clone size is not always given. Where it is, it says once, few, many or a class for expanded clones.

>TRBV11-2|TRBJ2-4|-|many
CASSLITGVAKNIQYF
TGTGCCAGCAGCTTAATTACGGGGGTGGCCAAAAACATTCAGTACTTC
>TRBV20-1|TRBJ2-1|TRBD2|-
CSARVTSGSSYNEQFF
TGCAGTGCTAGAGTCACTAGCGGGAGTTCCTACAATGAGCAGTTCTTC
>TRBV19|TRBJ1-1|-|-
CASSPGLSPPYTEAFF
TGTGCCAGTAGTCCCGGATTGTCACCACCATACACTGAAGCTTTCTTT
>TRBV20-1|TRBJ1-1|-|many
CSATGGYTEAFF
TGCAGTGCTACCGGAGGTTACACTGAAGCTTTCTTT
>TRBV6-1|TRBJ2-1|-|many
CASSPRGAIYNEQFF
TGTGCCAGCAGCCCTAGGGGGGCTATCTACAATGAGCAGTTCTTC
>TRBV2|TRBJ1-1|-|many
CASSPATGGTEAFF
TGTGCCAGCAGTCCTGCCACTGGCGGCACTGAAGCTTTCTTT
>TRBV20-1|TRBJ2-2|TRBD2|few
CSAWTSGGAGELFF
TGCAGTGCATGGACTAGCGGGGGGGCCGGGGAGCTGTTTTTT
>TRBV6-4|TRBJ1-4|-|-
CASSDSERGGEKLFF
TGTGCCAGCAGTGACTCCGAAAGGGGAGGAGAAAAACTGTTTTTT
>TRBV2|TRBJ2-7|-|many
CASSVGGVPHEQYF
TGTGCCAGCAGTGTAGGAGGGGTCCCCCACGAGCAGTACTTC
>TRBV29-1|TRBJ2-2|TRBD1|many
CSKLGTGITGELFF
TGCAGCAAGCTAGGGACAGGGATCACCGGGGAGCTGTTTTTT